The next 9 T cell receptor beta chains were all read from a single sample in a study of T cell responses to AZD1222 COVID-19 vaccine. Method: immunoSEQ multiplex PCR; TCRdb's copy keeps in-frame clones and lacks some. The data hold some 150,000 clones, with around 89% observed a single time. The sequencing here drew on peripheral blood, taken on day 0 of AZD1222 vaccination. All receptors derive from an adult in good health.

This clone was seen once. The CDR3: CASSLDREKTQYF. The CDR3 DNA is TGTGCCAGCAGCTTGGACAGAGAAAAGACCCAGTACTTC. J is TRBJ2-5 and V is TRBV5-4; D gene unclear. Looked up from germline, CDR1 is SGHNT and CDR2 is YYREEE (reference sequence). Trimming removed 0 bases from V and 6 bases from J, with 9 bases in between. This CDR3 contains 13 residues. The complete variable domain, with remaining parts taken from reference TRBV5-4 and TRBJ2-5, reads ETGVTQSPTHLIKTRGQQVTLRCSSQSGHNTVSWYQQALGQGPQFIFQYYREEENGRGNFPPRFSGLQFPNYSSELNVNALELDDSALYLCASSLDREKTQYFGPGTRLLVL.

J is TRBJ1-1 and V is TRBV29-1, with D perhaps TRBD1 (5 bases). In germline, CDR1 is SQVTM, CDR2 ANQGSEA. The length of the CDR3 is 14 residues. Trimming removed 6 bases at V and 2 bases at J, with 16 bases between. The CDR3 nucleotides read TGCAGCGTGGGGAGTTTTGGGGGAAACACTGAAGCTTTCTTT. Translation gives CSVGSFGGNTEAFF.

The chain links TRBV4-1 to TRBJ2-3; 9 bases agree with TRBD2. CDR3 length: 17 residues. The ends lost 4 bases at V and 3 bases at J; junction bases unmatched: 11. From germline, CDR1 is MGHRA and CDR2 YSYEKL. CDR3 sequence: CASSPGTASGITDTQYF. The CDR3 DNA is TGCGCCAGCAGCCCAGGAACAGCTAGCGGGATAACAGATACGCAGTATTTT.

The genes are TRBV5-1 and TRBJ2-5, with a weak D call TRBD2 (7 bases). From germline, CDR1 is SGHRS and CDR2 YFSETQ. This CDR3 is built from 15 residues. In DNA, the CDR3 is TGCGTCAAGAGTGATGGGAGGGGGTACCAAGAGACCCAGTACTTC. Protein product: CVKSDGRGYQETQYF.

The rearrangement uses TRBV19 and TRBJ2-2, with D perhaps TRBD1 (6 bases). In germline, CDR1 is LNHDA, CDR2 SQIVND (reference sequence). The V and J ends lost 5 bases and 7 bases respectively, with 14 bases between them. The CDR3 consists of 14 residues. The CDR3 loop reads CASSHGTQIGELFF. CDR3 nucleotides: TGTGCCAGTAGTCACGGGACACAAATCGGGGAGCTGTTTTTT.

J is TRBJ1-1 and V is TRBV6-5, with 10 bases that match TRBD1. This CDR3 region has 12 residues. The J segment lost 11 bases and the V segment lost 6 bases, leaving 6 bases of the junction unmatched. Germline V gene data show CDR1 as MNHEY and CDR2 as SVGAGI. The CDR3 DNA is TGTGCCAGCAGCCCGGGACAGGGGTACGCTTTCTTT. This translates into CASSPGQGYAFF.

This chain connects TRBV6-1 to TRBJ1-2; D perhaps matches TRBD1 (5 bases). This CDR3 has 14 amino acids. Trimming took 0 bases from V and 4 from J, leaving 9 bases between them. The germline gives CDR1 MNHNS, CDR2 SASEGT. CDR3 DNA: TGTGCCAGCAGTGAAGCGGGACCGATCTATGGCTACACCTTC. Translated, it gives CASSEAGPIYGYTF.

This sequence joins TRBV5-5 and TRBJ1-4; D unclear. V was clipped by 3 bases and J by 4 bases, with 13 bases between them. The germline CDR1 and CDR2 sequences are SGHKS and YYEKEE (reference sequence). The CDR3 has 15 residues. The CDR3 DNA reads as TGTGCCAGCAGCTGGAACGGGGTCCTTAATGAAAAACTGTTTTTT. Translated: CASSWNGVLNEKLFF.

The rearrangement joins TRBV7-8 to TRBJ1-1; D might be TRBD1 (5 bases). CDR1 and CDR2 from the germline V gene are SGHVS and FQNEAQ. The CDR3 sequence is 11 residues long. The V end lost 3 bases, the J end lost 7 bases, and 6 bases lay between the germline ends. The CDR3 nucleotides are TGTGCCAGCAGCTTGACAGATGAAGCTTTCTTT. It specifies CASSLTDEAFF. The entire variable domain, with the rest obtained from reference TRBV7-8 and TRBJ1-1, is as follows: GAGVSQSPRYKVAKRGQDVALRCDPISGHVSLFWYQQALGQGPEFLTYFQNEAQLDKSGLPSDRFFAERPEGSVSTLKIQRTQQEDSAVYLCASSLTDEAFFGQGTRLTVV.